The 25 T cell receptor beta chains in this list originate from one sample, sequenced in a study of cytomegalovirus exposure and HLA in healthy donors. The PCR had 60 Vbeta and 13 Jbeta primers. Here immunoSEQ multiplex PCR was the method, and the copy in TCRdb shows in-frame clones only, minus some. The repertoire holds about 160,000 clones, 70% to 80% seen once, with under 1.5% in the top ten. The sequencing sample was made of PBMCs. Receptor source: a man in his 60s in good health and CMV-seronegative.

This clone occurred a few times. The chain links TRBV7-9 to TRBJ1-3; D remains ambiguous. The germline gives CDR1 SEHNR, CDR2 FQNEAQ (reference sequence). The CDR3 consists of 10 residues. V lost 9 bases and J 8 bases, leaving 8 bases between the germline ends. CDR3 sequence reads: CASSRDTIYF. CDR3 DNA sequence: TGTGCCAGTTCACGGGACACCATATATTTT.

The chain links TRBV27 to TRBJ1-5; 8 bases line up with TRBD1. This CDR3 is built from 17 residues. The ends lost 6 bases at V and 1 base at J; junction bases unmatched: 11. Germline CDR1 and CDR2: MNHEY and SMNVEV (reference sequence). CDR3 in amino acids: CASSRERTGRSNQPQHF. CDR3 DNA sequence: TGTGCCAGCAGCCGAGAACGGACAGGGCGAAGCAATCAGCCCCAGCATTTT.

The chain employs TRBV7-2 and TRBJ1-3, with TRBD1 matching 7 bases. The germline gives CDR1 SGHTA, CDR2 FQGNSA. This CDR3 has 14 residues. The J segment lost 6 bases and the V segment lost 8 bases, leaving 10 bases of the junction unmatched. The CDR3 DNA reads TGTGCCAGCCGGACCACAGGGGCTGCAAACACCATATATTTT. It is translated as CASRTTGAANTIYF.

The chain recombines TRBV9 with TRBJ1-1; D is ambiguous. The CDR3 length is 13 residues. The ends were cut back, 0 bases at V and 3 bases at J, with 6 bases in the middle. CDR1 is SGDLS, CDR2 YYNGEE, per germline. The CDR3 nucleotides are TGTGCCAGCAGCGTAGACAGAGACACTGAAGCTTTCTTT. It is translated as CASSVDRDTEAFF.

There are a few counts of this clone. The gene calls are TRBV7-6 and TRBJ2-7; TRBD1 matches at 12 bases. Trimming cost V 4 bases and J 3 bases; bases outside gene matches: 4. Germline CDR1 SGHVS, CDR2 FNYEAQ. The CDR3 consists of 15 residues. The CDR3 reads CASSSGTGGYYEQYF. The CDR3 coding sequence is TGTGCCAGCAGCTCCGGGACAGGGGGCTACTACGAGCAGTACTTC.

Of note for this clone: Other nucleotide sequences from this sample produce the same CDR3. The rearrangement uses TRBV5-1 and TRBJ2-5; 7 nucleotides align to TRBD1. V dropped 0 bases and J dropped 5; count of bases not matched to a gene: 4. The CDR3 is made up of 14 amino acids. CDR1 and CDR2 (germline): SGHRS, YFSETQ. The CDR3 sequence: CASSLVGGGETQYF. CDR3 DNA: TGCGCCAGCAGCTTGGTAGGGGGCGGGGAGACCCAGTACTTC.

The rearrangement joins TRBV7-8 to TRBJ2-1, with D hard to call. From germline, CDR1 is SGHVS and CDR2 FQNEAQ. Trimming took off 1 base at V and 12 bases at J, with 7 bases between the two ends. This CDR3 has 11 amino acids. This CDR3 is CASSLGSGQFF. The CDR3 nucleotides are TGTGCCAGCAGCTTAGGGTCGGGGCAGTTCTTC. Supplemented by reference TRBV7-8 and TRBJ2-1, the full variable domain reads GAGVSQSPRYKVAKRGQDVALRCDPISGHVSLFWYQQALGQGPEFLTYFQNEAQLDKSGLPSDRFFAERPEGSVSTLKIQRTQQEDSAVYLCASSLGSGQFFGPGTRLTVL.

The chain joins TRBV9 to TRBJ2-2, with D perhaps TRBD1 (5 bases). The CDR3 runs to 15 residues. V was trimmed by 2 bases and J by 6 bases, leaving 14 bases between them. Germline V lookup: CDR1 SGDLS, CDR2 YYNGEE. CDR3 loop: CASSVSPDISGELFF. CDR3 sequence (DNA): TGTGCCAGCAGCGTTTCCCCGGACATATCCGGGGAGCTGTTTTTT.

The chain carries TRBV10-1 and TRBJ2-2, with D possibly being TRBD2 (8 bases). Trimming cost V 8 bases and J 5 bases, with 15 bases left between them. This CDR3 is built from 14 residues. The germline V gene has CDR1 WNHNN and CDR2 SYGVQD (reference sequence). The DNA of the CDR3 is TGCGCCAGCCGGGAGGGGGCGCATACCGGGGAGCTGTTTTTT. This translates into CASREGAHTGELFF.

The chain links TRBV15 to TRBJ2-7; 13 nucleotides match TRBD2. J was trimmed by 5 bases and V by 1 base; bases with no gene match: 2. The CDR3 has 15 amino acids. Germline V gene sequence: CDR1 LNHNV, CDR2 YYDKDF (reference sequence). The CDR3 loop is CATSRGTSGSHEQYF. CDR3 DNA sequence: TGTGCCACCAGCAGAGGGACTAGCGGGAGCCACGAGCAGTACTTC.

This clone was detected only once. The gene calls are TRBV6-1 and TRBJ1-2; tentative D call: TRBD1 (5 bases). The germline gives CDR1 MNHNS, CDR2 SASEGT. V lost 6 bases and J lost 4, with 9 bases in between. The CDR3 is 12 residues long. CDR3 coding DNA: TGTGCCAGCAGCACAGGCCTCTATGGCTACACCTTC. It specifies CASSTGLYGYTF.

The rearrangement uses TRBV5-1 and TRBJ2-1; TRBD2 matches at 11 bases. Trimming took 5 bases from V and 3 from J; bases not matched to a gene: 7. This CDR3 has 16 residues. CDR1 and CDR2 from the germline V gene are SGHRS and YFSETQ. CDR3 coding DNA: TGCGCCAGCAGTTGGGGGACTAGCGGCATCTACAATGAGCAGTTCTTC. This encodes CASSWGTSGIYNEQFF. Full variable domain (outside the CDR3, taken from reference TRBV5-1 and TRBJ2-1): KAGVTQTPRYLIKTRGQQVTLSCSPISGHRSVSWYQQTPGQGLQFLFEYFSETQRNKGNFPGRFSGRQFSNSRSEMNVSTLELGDSALYLCASSWGTSGIYNEQFFGPGTRLTVL.

This rearrangement joins TRBV15 to TRBJ1-4; 7 positions agree with TRBD1. V dropped 0 bases and J dropped 2; count of bases not matched to a gene: 0. In germline, CDR1 is LNHNV, CDR2 YYDKDF (reference sequence). This CDR3 has 15 residues. CDR3 DNA: TGTGCCACCAGCAGAGACAGGGGGACTAATGAAAAACTGTTTTTT. It translates to CATSRDRGTNEKLFF. The full variable domain, rest sourced from reference TRBV15 and TRBJ1-4, is DAMVIQNPRYQVTQFGKPVTLSCSQTLNHNVMYWYQQKSSQAPKLLFHYYDKDFNNEADTPDNFQSRRPNTSFCFLDIRSPGLGDTAMYLCATSRDRGTNEKLFFGSGTQLSVL.

The V call is TRBV7-8, the J call TRBJ2-1; 9 bases are shared with TRBD1. This CDR3 region has 17 residues. J was trimmed by 8 bases and V by 0 bases; bases with no gene match: 11. Germline-derived CDR1 and CDR2 are SGHVS and FQNEAQ. CDR3 sequence: CASSLALWDRVSYEQFF. The DNA for the CDR3 is TGTGCCAGCAGCTTAGCGCTGTGGGACAGGGTTAGCTATGAGCAGTTCTTC.

The rearrangement joins TRBV6-1 to TRBJ2-7, with TRBD1 as a possible D gene (5 bases). Germline assignment: CDR1 MNHNS and CDR2 SASEGT. The CDR3 is 15 amino acids. V lost 6 bases and J lost 3, with 18 bases in between. The CDR3 here is CASSRTFDSNYEQYF. CDR3 nucleotide sequence: TGTGCCAGCAGCAGAACCTTTGACAGTAACTACGAGCAGTACTTC.

The gene calls are TRBV28 and TRBJ1-2; no reliable D call. V was pared by 9 bases and J by 2 bases, with 7 bases between. The germline V gene encodes CDR1 MDHEN and CDR2 SYDVKM. The CDR3 extends over 11 amino acids. The CDR3 nucleotides read TGTGCCAGTGGAGGGAACTATGGCTACACCTTC. Translating gives CASGGNYGYTF.

This clone was picked up a small number of times. V is TRBV10-3 and J is TRBJ2-1, with TRBD1 identical over 8 bases. The CDR3 covers 12 residues. The ends lost 7 bases at V and 8 bases at J; junction bases unmatched: 4. The germline V gene encodes CDR1 ENHRY and CDR2 SYGVKD. CDR3 bases: TGTGCCATCACCCCGACAGGGGATGAGCAGTTCTTC. It translates to CAITPTGDEQFF.

The V and J genes are TRBV25-1 and TRBJ2-1, with TRBD1 identical over 8 bases. The CDR3 runs to 14 residues. V shed 4 bases, J shed 6 bases, and the junction held 5 bases outside the gene matches. Germline loops: CDR1 MGHDK, CDR2 SYGVNS. The CDR3 is CASSGGQVVNEQFF. DNA of the CDR3: TGTGCCAGCAGTGGGGGACAGGTAGTCAATGAGCAGTTCTTC. The entire variable domain, with the rest obtained from reference TRBV25-1 and TRBJ2-1, is as follows: EADIYQTPRYLVIGTGKKITLECSQTMGHDKMYWYQQDPGMELHLIHYSYGVNSTEKGDLSSESTVSRIRTEHFPLTLESARPSHTSQYLCASSGGQVVNEQFFGPGTRLTVL.

In DNA form, the CDR3 reads TGCAGCGGTGTCTCCCCGGGAAGTCTGGGGGAGACCCAGTACTTC. Encoded protein: CSGVSPGSLGETQYF. The chain couples TRBV29-1 to TRBJ2-5; maybe TRBD2 (5 bases). V lost 7 bases to trimming and J lost 5 bases, with 23 bases between them. CDR1 is SQVTM, CDR2 ANQGSEA, per germline. The CDR3 sequence is 15 residues long.

V gene TRBV7-2 combines with J gene TRBJ2-7, with 9 bases identical to TRBD2. There are 17 residues in the CDR3. The germline V gene has CDR1 SGHTA and CDR2 FQGNSA. Germline trimming cut 1 base from V and 3 bases from J; bases unmatched to any gene: 10. The CDR3 region has the DNA TGTGCCAGCAGCTTAGATAAGTACCTAGCGGGGATCTACGAGCAGTACTTC. This gives the protein CASSLDKYLAGIYEQYF.

V gene TRBV2 combines with J gene TRBJ2-6; D may be TRBD1 (5 bases). This CDR3 spans 15 amino acids. Germline CDR1 SNHLY, CDR2 FYNNEI. V shed 4 bases and J shed 2 bases, with 9 bases lying between them. The CDR3 here is CASSGSGPGANVLTF. The DNA of the CDR3 is TGTGCCAGCAGTGGGTCAGGGCCTGGGGCCAACGTCCTGACTTTC. The whole variable domain, remainder taken from reference TRBV2 and TRBJ2-6, is EPEVTQTPSHQVTQMGQEVILRCVPISNHLYFYWYRQILGQKVEFLVSFYNNEISEKSEIFDDQFSVERPDGSNFTLKIRSTKLEDSAMYFCASSGSGPGANVLTFGAGSRLTVL.

This rearrangement joins TRBV7-9 to TRBJ2-2; perhaps TRBD2 as D (5 bases). Per germline, CDR1 SEHNR and CDR2 FQNEAQ (reference sequence). The V end was cut by 5 bases, the J end by 8 bases, with 18 bases between. CDR3 size: 15 residues. The CDR3: CASSLSWLAGGELFF. The CDR3 region has the DNA TGTGCCAGCAGCCTGTCTTGGCTAGCCGGGGGGGAGCTGTTTTTT.

This chain uses TRBV7-2 with TRBJ1-2; tentative D call: TRBD1 (5 bases). The germline CDR1 and CDR2 sequences are SGHTA and FQGNSA. The CDR3 extends over 15 amino acids. The germline V and J ends were trimmed by 3 bases and 8 bases, with 19 bases remaining between them. The DNA of the CDR3 is TGTGCCAGCAGCTTGGAGGTCAGGGAGGGAGTAGGCTACACCTTC. This encodes CASSLEVREGVGYTF.

The gene calls are TRBV2 and TRBJ1-1, with no clear D. CDR3 length: 12 residues. CDR1 is SNHLY, CDR2 FYNNEI, per germline. The germline V and J ends were trimmed by 1 base and 4 bases, with 4 bases remaining between them. For the CDR3, the DNA is TGTGCCAGCAGTGAAGGGGCCACTGAAGCTTTCTTT. It is translated as CASSEGATEAFF.

J is TRBJ2-2 and V is TRBV11-2; 13 bases fit TRBD2. The V gene's germline CDR1 is SGHAT and CDR2 FQNNGV. Trimming took 10 bases from V and 7 from J; bases not matched to a gene: 6. The CDR3 has 14 amino acids. The chain's CDR3 is CATRLAGGGGELFF. The CDR3 nucleotides are TGTGCCACTAGACTAGCGGGAGGCGGCGGGGAGCTGTTTTTT.